One sample yielded the 7 T cell receptor beta chains listed below, sequenced in a study of T cell responses to AZD1222 COVID-19 vaccine. The method was immunoSEQ multiplex PCR; TCRdb's version includes in-frame clones alone and lacks a portion of them. The sample has 150,000 to 180,000 clones, around 87% seen once; the top ten hold approximately 9.1%. Sequenced material: peripheral blood, taken 28 days after the second AZD1222 dose. All receptors derive from an adult who received the AZD1222 COVID-19 vaccine.

The genes are TRBV7-8 and TRBJ2-7; D gene unclear. V shed 4 bases and J shed 2 bases, with 12 bases lying between them. Germline V lookup: CDR1 SGHVS, CDR2 FQNEAQ. CDR3 length equals 14 residues. The CDR3 spells CASSSRSPPYEQYF. The DNA of the CDR3 is TGTGCCAGCAGCTCCCGCTCCCCTCCCTACGAGCAGTACTTC.

The chain has TRBV18 and TRBJ1-6; 7 bases are shared with TRBD1. The CDR3 loop spans 17 amino acids. Looked up from germline, CDR1 is KGHSH and CDR2 is LQKENI. V lost 3 bases to trimming and J lost 8 bases; unmatched junction nucleotides: 13. As DNA, the CDR3 is TGTGCCAGCTCACCTCGAGGGCCGGGACAGAGAGATTCACCCCTCCACTTT. Translation: CASSPRGPGQRDSPLHF.

V and J are TRBV28 and TRBJ1-6; tentative D call: TRBD1 (5 bases). V lost 5 bases and J lost 5, with 16 bases in between. In germline, CDR1 is MDHEN, CDR2 SYDVKM. The CDR3 has 16 residues. CDR3 in amino acids: CASSSRTGQNNSPLHF. CDR3 DNA sequence: TGTGCCAGCAGTAGCAGGACGGGGCAAAATAATTCACCCCTCCACTTT.

The rearrangement joins TRBV18 to TRBJ1-5, with 7 positions matching TRBD1. Germline assignment: CDR1 KGHSH and CDR2 LQKENI. V dropped 3 bases and J dropped 11; count of bases not matched to a gene: 13. This CDR3 is built from 15 residues. As DNA, the CDR3 is TGTGCCAGCTCACCGGGCCAGGGGGGCTCGGAGGCCCAGCATTTT. Amino acids: CASSPGQGGSEAQHF.

The chain joins TRBV10-3 to TRBJ2-1; D gene ambiguous. V was shortened by 4 bases and J by 6 bases, with 7 bases between the two germline ends. This CDR3 has 12 amino acids. Per germline, CDR1 ENHRY and CDR2 SYGVKD. CDR3 nucleotide sequence: TGTGCCATCAGTGTAGATGGCAATGAGCAGTTCTTC. Amino acid sequence: CAISVDGNEQFF.

The chain employs TRBV9 and TRBJ2-7, with TRBD1 matching over 12 bases. From germline, CDR1 is SGDLS and CDR2 YYNGEE. J was trimmed by 4 bases and V by 4 bases; bases with no gene match: 6. The CDR3 totals 15 residues. DNA for the CDR3: TGTGCCAGCAGCAGTCGGGACAGGGGGCAGTACGAGCAGTACTTC. Translating gives CASSSRDRGQYEQYF.

The J gene is TRBJ2-1, the V gene TRBV4-2; 12 nucleotides agree with TRBD2. This CDR3 contains 15 residues. Germline trimming cut 3 bases from V and 6 bases from J; bases unmatched to any gene: 3. The germline V gene encodes CDR1 LGHNA and CDR2 YNFKEQ. In DNA, the CDR3 is TGTGCCAGCAGCCAGACGGGACTAGCGGGCAATGAGCAGTTCTTC. Residues: CASSQTGLAGNEQFF.